This TCR beta chain comes out of a study of T cell responses to AZD1222 COVID-19 vaccine. Measured with immunoSEQ multiplex PCR; TCRdb has only the in-frame clones, and not every one. Here the sample spans about 150,000 clones, roughly 90% being singletons. Turning to this clone: Its antigen is not known.

Germline CDR1 and CDR2: SEHNR and FQNEAQ (reference sequence). Trimming removed 5 bases at V and 6 bases at J, with 11 bases between. The CDR3 spans 12 residues. Overall study results and limits: Unmutated variant regions reportedly attract nearly half of all spike-specific TCRs.

The starting material was peripheral blood, obtained on day 0 of AZD1222 vaccination. The genes are TRBV7-9 and TRBJ2-7; a possible D gene is TRBD2 (5 bases). This sequence was found in an adult in good health. CDR3 amino acids: CASSASHSEQYF. CDR3 DNA: TGTGCCAGCAGCGCTAGCCACAGCGAGCAGTACTTC. The entire variable domain, with the rest obtained from reference TRBV7-9 and TRBJ2-7, is as follows: DTGVSQNPRHKITKRGQNVTFRCDPISEHNRLYWYRQTLGQGPEFLTYFQNEAQLEKSRLLSDRFSAERPKGSFSTLEIQRTEQGDSAMYLCASSASHSEQYFGPGTRLTVT.